Sequencing of this TCR beta chain was carried out in a study of OX40 agonist ivuxolimab in advanced cancers. In its sample, this clone was seen once. Its antigen remains unknown. This table comes from immunoSEQ multiplex PCR, and its TCRdb copy is limited to in-frame clones, with some not included. The sample has around 29,000 clones; about 85% are singletons. Germline V gene sequence: CDR1 MDHEN, CDR2 SYDVKM. This CDR3 contains 18 residues. Trimming removed 2 bases from V and 3 bases from J, with 23 bases in between. Study results and limitations: Partly responding patients at 0.1-3.0 mg/kg showed some of the smallest clonal expansion. Within 6 weeks, CD4+ and CD8+ blood T cells expanded clonally at 0.1 to 3.0 mg/kg. Relative to CD4+ cells, CD8+ T cells on average had more expanded clones.

This TCR was sampled from an adult with an advanced solid tumor such as melanoma, head and neck, liver or kidney cancer. Sequences were derived from CD4+ or CD8+ T cells sorted from blood, sampled in a trial of the OX40 agonist ivuxolimab. V is TRBV28 and J is TRBJ2-7; either TRBD1 or TRBD2 may supply D (5 bases each). CDR3 sequence reads: CASSLSGEWGIIFYEQYF. The DNA of the CDR3 is TGTGCCAGCAGTTTAAGTGGCGAGTGGGGGATAATTTTCTACGAGCAGTACTTC.